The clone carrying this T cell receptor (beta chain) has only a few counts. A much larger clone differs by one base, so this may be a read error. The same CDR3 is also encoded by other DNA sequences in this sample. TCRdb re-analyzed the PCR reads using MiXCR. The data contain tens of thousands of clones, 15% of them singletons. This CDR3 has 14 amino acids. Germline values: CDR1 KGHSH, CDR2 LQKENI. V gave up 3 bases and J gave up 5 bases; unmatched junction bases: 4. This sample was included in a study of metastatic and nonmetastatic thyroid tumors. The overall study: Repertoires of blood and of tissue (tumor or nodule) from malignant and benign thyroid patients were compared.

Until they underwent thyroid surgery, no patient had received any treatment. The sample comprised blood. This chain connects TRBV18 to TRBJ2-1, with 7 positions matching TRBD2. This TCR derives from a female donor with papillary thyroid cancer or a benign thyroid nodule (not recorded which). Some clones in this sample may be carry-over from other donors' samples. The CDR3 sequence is CASSPPREDNEQFF. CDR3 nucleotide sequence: TGTGCCAGCTCACCTCCCCGGGAGGACAATGAGCAGTTCTTC.